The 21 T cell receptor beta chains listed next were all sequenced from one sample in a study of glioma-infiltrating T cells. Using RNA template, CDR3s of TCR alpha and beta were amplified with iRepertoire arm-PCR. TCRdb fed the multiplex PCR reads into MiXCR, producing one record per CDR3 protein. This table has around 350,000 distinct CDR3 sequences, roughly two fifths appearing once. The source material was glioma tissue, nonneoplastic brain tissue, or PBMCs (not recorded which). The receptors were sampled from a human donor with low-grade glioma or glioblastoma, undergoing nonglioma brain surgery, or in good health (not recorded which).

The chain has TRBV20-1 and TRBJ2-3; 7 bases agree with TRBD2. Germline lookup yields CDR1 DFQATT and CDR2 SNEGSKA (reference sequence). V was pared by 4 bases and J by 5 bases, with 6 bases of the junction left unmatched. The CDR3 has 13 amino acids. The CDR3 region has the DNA TGCAGTGCTATCCCTAGCGGCTTAGATACGCAGTATTTT. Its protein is CSAIPSGLDTQYF.

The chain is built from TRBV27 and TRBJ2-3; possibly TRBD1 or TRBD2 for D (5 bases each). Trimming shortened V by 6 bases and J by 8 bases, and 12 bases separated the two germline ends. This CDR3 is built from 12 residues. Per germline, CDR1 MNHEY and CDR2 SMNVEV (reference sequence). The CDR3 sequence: CASSPGTGTQYF. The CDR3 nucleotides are TGTGCCAGCAGCCCCGGGACGGGTACGCAGTATTTT.

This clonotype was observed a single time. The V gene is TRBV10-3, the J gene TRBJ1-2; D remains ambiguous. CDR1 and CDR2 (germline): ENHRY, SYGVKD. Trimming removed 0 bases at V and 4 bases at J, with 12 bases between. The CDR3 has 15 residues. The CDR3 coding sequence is TGTGCCATCAGTGAGTCTTGGGGAAAGACCTATGGCTACACCTTC. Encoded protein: CAISESWGKTYGYTF.

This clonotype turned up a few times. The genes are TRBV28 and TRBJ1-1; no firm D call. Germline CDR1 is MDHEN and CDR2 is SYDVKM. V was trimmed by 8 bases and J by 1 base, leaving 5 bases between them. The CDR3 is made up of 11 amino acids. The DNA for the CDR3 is TGTGCCAGCCTCCAGAACACTGAAGCTTTCTTT. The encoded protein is CASLQNTEAFF. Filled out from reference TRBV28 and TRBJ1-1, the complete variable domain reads DVKVTQSSRYLVKRTGEKVFLECVQDMDHENMFWYRQDPGLGLRLIYFSYDVKMKEKGDIPEGYSVSREKKERFSLILESASTNQTSMYLCASLQNTEAFFGQGTRLTVV.

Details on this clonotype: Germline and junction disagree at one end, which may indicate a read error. CDR3 nucleotides: TGTGCCGGCAGCCACACTAGGGACCCAAACAATGAGCAGTTCTTC. It yields the protein CAGSHTRDPNNEQFF. The chain recombines TRBV28 with TRBJ2-1; D tentatively fits TRBD1 or TRBD2 (5 bases each). Per germline, CDR1 MDHEN and CDR2 SYDVKM. The CDR3 consists of 15 residues.

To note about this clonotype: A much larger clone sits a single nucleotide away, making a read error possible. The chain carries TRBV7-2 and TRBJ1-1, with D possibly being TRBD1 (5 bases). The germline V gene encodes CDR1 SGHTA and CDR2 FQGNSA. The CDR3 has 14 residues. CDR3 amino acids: CARSDRGSGREAFF. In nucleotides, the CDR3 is TGTGCCCGCAGCGATCGGGGGAGCGGTCGGGAAGCTTTCTTT. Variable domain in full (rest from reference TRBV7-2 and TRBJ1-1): GAGVSQSPSNKVTEKGKDVELRCDPISGHTALYWYRQSLGQGLEFLIYFQGNSAPDKSGLPSDRFSAERTGGSVSTLTIQRTQQEDSAVYLCARSDRGSGREAFFGQGTRLTVV.

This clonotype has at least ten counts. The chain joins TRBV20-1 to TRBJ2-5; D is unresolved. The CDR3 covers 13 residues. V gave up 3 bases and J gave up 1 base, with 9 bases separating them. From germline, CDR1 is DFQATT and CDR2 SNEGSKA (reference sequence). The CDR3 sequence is CSASSLLQETQYF. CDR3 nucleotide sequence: TGCAGTGCTAGTTCGTTACTCCAAGAGACCCAGTACTTC.

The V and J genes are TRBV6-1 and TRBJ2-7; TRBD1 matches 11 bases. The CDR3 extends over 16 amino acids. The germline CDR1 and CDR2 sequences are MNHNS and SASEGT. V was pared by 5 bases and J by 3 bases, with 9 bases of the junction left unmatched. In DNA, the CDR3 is TGTGCCAGCAGTTCTAACCGGGACAGGGGGATCTACGAGCAGTACTTC. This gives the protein CASSSNRDRGIYEQYF.

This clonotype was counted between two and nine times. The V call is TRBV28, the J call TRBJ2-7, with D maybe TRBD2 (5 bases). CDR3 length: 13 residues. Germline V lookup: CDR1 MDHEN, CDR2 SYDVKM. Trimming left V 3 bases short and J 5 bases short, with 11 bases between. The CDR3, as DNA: TGTGCCAGCAGTTTCCGGGGTAACGACGAGCAGTACTTC. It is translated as CASSFRGNDEQYF.

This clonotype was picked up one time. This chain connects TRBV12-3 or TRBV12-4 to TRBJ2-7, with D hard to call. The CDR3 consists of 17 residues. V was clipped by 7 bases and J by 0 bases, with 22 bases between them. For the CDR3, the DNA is TGTGCCAGCACCTCGATGGGTCCCACTTTCGACTCCTACGAGCAGTACTTC. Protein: CASTSMGPTFDSYEQYF.

The CDR3 protein is CSARDREEQYF. CDR3 nucleotides: TGCAGTGCTAGAGATCGGGAGGAGCAGTACTTC. The V gene is TRBV20-1, the J gene TRBJ2-7; perhaps TRBD2 as D (6 bases). CDR1 DFQATT and CDR2 SNEGSKA come from the germline V gene (reference sequence). Between the trimmed V and J ends, which lost 0 bases and 7 bases, there was a span of 7 bases. The CDR3 sequence is 11 residues long.

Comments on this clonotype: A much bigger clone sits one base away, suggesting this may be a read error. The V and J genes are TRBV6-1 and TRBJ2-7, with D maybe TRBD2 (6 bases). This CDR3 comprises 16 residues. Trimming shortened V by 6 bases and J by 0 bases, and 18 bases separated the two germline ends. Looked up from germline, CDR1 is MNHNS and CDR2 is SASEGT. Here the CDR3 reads CASRETGTLTSYEQYF. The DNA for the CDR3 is TGTGCCAGCAGAGAAACCGGGACTTTGACCTCCTACGAGCAGTACTTC.

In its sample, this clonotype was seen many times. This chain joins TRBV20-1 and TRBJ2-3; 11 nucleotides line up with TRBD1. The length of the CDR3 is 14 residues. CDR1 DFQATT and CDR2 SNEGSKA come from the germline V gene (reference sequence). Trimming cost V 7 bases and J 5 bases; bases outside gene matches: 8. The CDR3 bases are TGCAGTGTAATTGGCGGGACAGGGGGAGATACGCAGTATTTT. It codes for CSVIGGTGGDTQYF.

The CDR3 sequence: CASSAGSRGAYEQYF. CDR3 in DNA: TGTGCCAGCAGCGCCGGCAGTCGTGGAGCCTACGAGCAGTACTTC. This chain joins TRBV13 and TRBJ2-7, with D uncertain. V was clipped by 5 bases and J by 2 bases, with 16 bases between them. There are 15 residues in the CDR3. Per the germline V gene, CDR1 is PRHDT and CDR2 is FYEKMQ (reference sequence).

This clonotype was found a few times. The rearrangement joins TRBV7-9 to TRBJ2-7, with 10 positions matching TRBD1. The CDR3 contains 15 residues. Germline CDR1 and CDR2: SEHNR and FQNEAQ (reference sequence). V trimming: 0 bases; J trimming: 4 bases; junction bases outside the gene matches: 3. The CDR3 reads CASSLASGQGYEQYF. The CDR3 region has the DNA TGTGCCAGCAGCTTAGCTTCGGGACAGGGGTACGAGCAGTACTTC.

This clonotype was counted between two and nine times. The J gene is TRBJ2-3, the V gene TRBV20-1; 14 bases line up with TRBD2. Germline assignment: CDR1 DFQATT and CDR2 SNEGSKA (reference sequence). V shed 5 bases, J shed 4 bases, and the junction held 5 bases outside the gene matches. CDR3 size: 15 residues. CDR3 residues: CSAATSGRAPDTQYF. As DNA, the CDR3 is TGCAGTGCTGCGACTAGCGGGAGGGCCCCAGATACGCAGTATTTT.

The CDR3 is CSATDRDDEQYF. CDR3 nucleotides: TGCAGTGCTACTGACAGGGACGACGAGCAGTACTTC. The chain carries TRBV20-1 and TRBJ2-7; TRBD1 matches at 7 bases. The germline V gene encodes CDR1 DFQATT and CDR2 SNEGSKA (reference sequence). The junction had 5 bases not matched to a gene; V was cut back by 4 bases and J by 5 bases. The CDR3 has 12 residues.

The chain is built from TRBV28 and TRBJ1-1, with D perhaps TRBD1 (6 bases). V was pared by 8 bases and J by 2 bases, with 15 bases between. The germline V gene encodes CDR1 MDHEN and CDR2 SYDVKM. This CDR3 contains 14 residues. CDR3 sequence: CASSAGAVNTEAFF. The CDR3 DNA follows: TGTGCCAGCTCAGCGGGGGCAGTAAACACTGAAGCTTTCTTT.

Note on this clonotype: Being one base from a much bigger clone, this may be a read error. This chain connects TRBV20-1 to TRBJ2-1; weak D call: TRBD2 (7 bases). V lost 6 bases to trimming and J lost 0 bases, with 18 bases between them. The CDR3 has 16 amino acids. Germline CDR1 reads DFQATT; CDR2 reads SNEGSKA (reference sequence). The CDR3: CSATGRGASSYNEQFF. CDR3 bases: TGCAGTGCAACGGGTCGGGGGGCTAGCTCCTACAATGAGCAGTTCTTC.

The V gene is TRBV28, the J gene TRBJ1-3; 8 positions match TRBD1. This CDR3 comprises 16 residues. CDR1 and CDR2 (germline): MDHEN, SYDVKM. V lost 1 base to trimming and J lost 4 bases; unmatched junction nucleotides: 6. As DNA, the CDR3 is TGTGCCAGCAGTTTATTCAGGGGGCAGTACGGAAACACCATATATTTT. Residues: CASSLFRGQYGNTIYF.

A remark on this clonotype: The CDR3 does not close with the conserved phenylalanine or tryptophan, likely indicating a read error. This CDR3 is CVSSSGTGGSNEQFS. In DNA form, the CDR3 reads TGTGTTAGCAGTTCCGGGACAGGGGGCTCCAATGAGCAGTTCTCC. The rearrangement joins TRBV6-8 to TRBJ2-1; 12 positions agree with TRBD1. Germline values: CDR1 MNHGY, CDR2 SAAAGT. This CDR3 is 15 amino acids long.